This T cell receptor beta chain is drawn from a study of CD8+CD57+ T cells in acquired aplastic anemia. Across the whole study: The study obtained an average of roughly 2.9 ug of DNA from sorted CD4+ and CD8+ cells.

To note about this clonotype: A much larger clone lies a single base off, so this may be a read error.

The patients chosen for sequencing had shown expansion of CD8+CD57+ cells (detected by flow cytometry). The germline V gene encodes CDR1 SEHNR and CDR2 FQNEAQ (reference sequence). The CDR3 has 19 amino acids. V lost 6 bases and J lost 2, with 28 bases in between. Genomic DNA constituted the template upon which TCR beta VDJ and CDR3 profiling was performed. TCRdb re-derived calls from the reads in MiXCR, one entry per CDR3 protein. The sample contains 200,000 to 250,000 distinct CDR3 sequences, about half of which appear only once. The TCR originated in a human donor with aplastic anemia. The sequencing sample was made of sorted CD4+, CD8+, or CD8+CD57+ T cells (not recorded which) from PBMCs. The chain is built from TRBV7-9 and TRBJ1-2; D may be TRBD1 (5 bases). The CDR3 sequence is CASSEAHPGVRRGNYGYTF. The DNA for the CDR3 is TGTGCCAGCAGTGAAGCGCACCCTGGGGTTAGGCGGGGGAACTATGGCTACACCTTC.